The 24 T cell receptor beta chains given below trace back to one sample, sequenced in a study of long-term antiretroviral therapy in people with HIV. A v3.0 immunoSEQ assay was performed at survey level. Assay: immunoSEQ multiplex PCR; the TCRdb copy retains only in-frame clones and omits some. The top ten clones hold around 13% of a sample with about 27,000 clones, 80% to 85% of them seen once. Specimen: unsorted PBMCs, collected 2.9 years after starting antiretroviral therapy. The origin of the receptors is a man aged 50 to 59 with HIV.

This rearrangement joins TRBV5-1 to TRBJ1-4; maybe TRBD1 (5 bases). Between the trimmed V and J ends, which lost 5 bases and 2 bases, there was a span of 13 bases. The CDR3 runs 15 residues. In germline, CDR1 is SGHRS, CDR2 YFSETQ. The CDR3 is CASRPGGSTNEKLFF. The CDR3 DNA sequence: TGCGCCAGCAGGCCCGGGGGGAGCACTAATGAAAAACTGTTTTTT.

This chain joins TRBV5-4 and TRBJ2-7; 9 positions match TRBD2. CDR3 length: 16 amino acids. The V gene end was trimmed by 1 base and the J gene end by 2 bases; junction bases not matched to a gene: 7. CDR1 is SGHNT and CDR2 is YYREEE in the germline V gene (reference sequence). CDR3: CASSLQQRGATYEQYF. The CDR3 coding sequence is TGTGCCAGCAGCTTGCAGCAGCGGGGGGCGACCTACGAGCAGTACTTC.

This chain links TRBV7-2 with TRBJ2-6, with D unclear. The CDR3 runs to 13 residues. Trimming removed 1 base at V and 3 bases at J, with 1 base between. Germline assignment: CDR1 SGHTA and CDR2 FQGNSA. For the CDR3, the DNA is TGTGCCAGCAGCTTAGTTGGGGCCAACGTCCTGACTTTC. Amino acid sequence: CASSLVGANVLTF.

The genes are TRBV5-4 and TRBJ2-7; TRBD1 is a possible D gene (7 bases). The ends were cut back, 0 bases at V and 6 bases at J, with 13 bases in the middle. This CDR3 spans 14 amino acids. The germline V gene encodes CDR1 SGHNT and CDR2 YYREEE (reference sequence). The CDR3 nucleotides are TGTGCCAGCAGCTTGGCCAGGGGGGATCTCGAGCAGTACTTC. Translation: CASSLARGDLEQYF.

This chain joins TRBV5-4 and TRBJ1-1; 8 bases map to TRBD1. The CDR3 length is 15 residues. The trim removed 0 bases at V and 4 bases at J, leaving 5 bases unmatched. Germline CDR1 reads SGHNT; CDR2 reads YYREEE (reference sequence). CDR3 coding DNA: TGTGCCAGCAGCTTGGAGCAGGGGGCGAGCACTGAAGCTTTCTTT. This sequence encodes CASSLEQGASTEAFF.

This chain connects TRBV27 to TRBJ1-4; D gene uncertain. This CDR3 comprises 13 residues. Trimming took off 6 bases at V and 7 bases at J, with 12 bases between the two ends. Germline V gene lookup returns CDR1 MNHEY and CDR2 SMNVEV (reference sequence). The DNA of the CDR3 is TGTGCCAGCAGACTCTCCGGGATTGAAAAACTGTTTTTT. This sequence encodes CASRLSGIEKLFF.

CDR3 sequence (DNA): TGTGCCAGCAGCCCTGGGGCAGTTGGAAACACCATATATTTT. Protein product: CASSPGAVGNTIYF. The gene calls are TRBV7-2 and TRBJ1-3; weak D call: TRBD1 (5 bases). The CDR3 sequence is 14 residues long. CDR1 is SGHTA and CDR2 is FQGNSA in the germline V gene. The V end was cut by 5 bases, the J end by 3 bases, with 11 bases between.

The rearrangement uses TRBV2 and TRBJ1-1; D unclear. This CDR3 has 13 residues. V shed 6 bases and J shed 1 base, with 9 bases lying between them. Per germline, CDR1 SNHLY and CDR2 FYNNEI. DNA of the CDR3: TGTGCCAGCAGCTCCAGGAGGAACACTGAAGCTTTCTTT. Translating it yields CASSSRRNTEAFF.

This clone was counted once. The rearrangement joins TRBV30 to TRBJ2-1; tentatively, D is TRBD2 (5 bases). V lost 2 bases and J lost 5, with 7 bases in between. This CDR3 has 12 amino acids. The germline V gene encodes CDR1 GTSNPN and CDR2 SVGIG (reference sequence). CDR3 amino acids: CAWSTGNNEQFF. The CDR3 bases are TGTGCCTGGAGTACGGGAAACAATGAGCAGTTCTTC.

The chain is built from TRBV5-1 and TRBJ2-1, with D tentatively TRBD2 (5 bases). This CDR3 is 13 amino acids long. Trimming left V 0 bases short and J 9 bases short, with 10 bases between. From germline, CDR1 is SGHRS and CDR2 YFSETQ. DNA for the CDR3: TGCGCCAGCAGCTTGGATGGTCGGGGTGAGCAGTTCTTC. Translated, it gives CASSLDGRGEQFF.

The chain uses TRBV6-1 and TRBJ2-7, with D possibly TRBD1 on 5 matching bases. V lost 0 bases and J lost 2, with 11 bases in between. This CDR3 comprises 15 residues. Germline V gene data show CDR1 as MNHNS and CDR2 as SASEGT. The CDR3 nucleotides read TGTGCCAGCAGTGAAGCAAGGACACTCCCCTACGAGCAGTACTTC. Translating it yields CASSEARTLPYEQYF.

This clone was seen only a few times. The gene calls are TRBV7-9 and TRBJ2-7; 9 positions match TRBD1. V lost 4 bases, J lost 7 bases, and 8 bases stayed unmatched. The CDR3 runs to 14 residues. Germline loops: CDR1 SEHNR, CDR2 FQNEAQ (reference sequence). The CDR3: CASSSDRGAREQYF. The CDR3, as DNA: TGTGCCAGCAGCTCGGACAGGGGTGCACGAGAGCAGTACTTC.

The chain carries TRBV5-5 and TRBJ2-7, with D tentatively TRBD1 or TRBD2 (6 bases each). Trimming cost V 0 bases and J 2 bases, with 12 bases left between them. The CDR3 is 15 residues long. Germline-derived CDR1 and CDR2 are SGHKS and YYEKEE (reference sequence). The CDR3 is CASSLAGGHTYEQYF. The CDR3, as DNA: TGTGCCAGCAGCTTGGCCGGGGGCCACACCTACGAGCAGTACTTC.

This rearrangement joins TRBV9 to TRBJ1-1, with D possibly matching TRBD1 (6 bases). V was pared by 4 bases and J by 1 base, with 8 bases between. The length of the CDR3 is 13 residues. The germline CDR1 and CDR2 sequences are SGDLS and YYNGEE. The CDR3 region has the DNA TGTGCCAGCAGCTGGACAGAGAACACTGAAGCTTTCTTT. Its protein product is CASSWTENTEAFF. Using reference TRBV9 and TRBJ1-1 for the parts outside the CDR3, the full variable domain is DSGVTQTPKHLITATGQRVTLRCSPRSGDLSVYWYQQSLDQGLQFLIQYYNGEERAKGNILERFSAQQFPDLHSELNLSSLELGDSALYFCASSWTENTEAFFGQGTRLTVV.

The V call is TRBV28, the J call TRBJ1-2; D is ambiguous. CDR1 is MDHEN and CDR2 is SYDVKM in the germline V gene. The CDR3 has 14 amino acids. Between the trimmed V and J ends, which lost 7 bases and 4 bases, there was a span of 16 bases. DNA of the CDR3: TGTGCCAGCACACAGCTGCGGCTACTCTATGGCTACACCTTC. It encodes CASTQLRLLYGYTF.

The V call is TRBV7-2, the J call TRBJ1-4, with D unclear. Deletions cut 4 bases from V and 8 bases from J, with 20 bases between. CDR3 length equals 16 residues. Germline CDR1 is SGHTA and CDR2 is FQGNSA. DNA of the CDR3: TGTGCCAGCAGCTCGTACGCGGGCCTCTCCCGGGAAAAACTGTTTTTT. This translates into CASSSYAGLSREKLFF.

The rearrangement uses TRBV2 and TRBJ2-7; D tentatively fits TRBD1 or TRBD2 (5 bases each). Germline CDR1 SNHLY, CDR2 FYNNEI. V was shortened by 6 bases and J by 6 bases, with 12 bases between the two germline ends. CDR3 length: 12 amino acids. The DNA for the CDR3 is TGTGCCAGCAGACGCACGGGGCTCGAGCAGTACTTC. Translating gives CASRRTGLEQYF. Drawing the rest from reference TRBV2 and TRBJ2-7, the complete variable domain is EPEVTQTPSHQVTQMGQEVILRCVPISNHLYFYWYRQILGQKVEFLVSFYNNEISEKSEIFDDQFSVERPDGSNFTLKIRSTKLEDSAMYFCASRRTGLEQYFGPGTRLTVT.

CDR3 protein: CASSDLEGILNYGYTF. CDR3 coding DNA: TGTGCCAGCAGTGATCTAGAAGGGATCCTTAACTATGGCTACACCTTC. The V call is TRBV6-1, the J call TRBJ1-2; D ambiguous. This CDR3 has 16 amino acids. The V gene lost 3 bases and the J gene lost 1 base, with 15 bases spanning the gap. CDR1 and CDR2 (germline): MNHNS, SASEGT.

V gene TRBV19 combines with J gene TRBJ1-1; no definite D call. This CDR3 is 13 amino acids long. The germline V gene encodes CDR1 LNHDA and CDR2 SQIVND (reference sequence). The CDR3 region is CATSRLGNTEAFF. The CDR3 bases are TGTGCTACTAGTAGGTTAGGGAACACTGAAGCTTTCTTT.

The chain uses TRBV7-2 and TRBJ1-5; no clear D. The CDR3 is 13 amino acids. V shed 0 bases and J shed 6 bases, with 6 bases lying between them. Germline CDR1 SGHTA, CDR2 FQGNSA. CDR3: CASSLAEGQPQHF. The CDR3 region has the DNA TGTGCCAGCAGCTTAGCGGAAGGTCAGCCCCAGCATTTT.

V usage is TRBV4-3 and J usage is TRBJ2-4; 11 bases are a match to TRBD2. The junction had 4 bases not matched to a gene; V was cut back by 0 bases and J by 12 bases. The CDR3 has 14 amino acids. Germline V lookup: CDR1 LGHNA, CDR2 YSLEER. CDR3: CASSQEPSGGPQYF. Written as DNA, the CDR3 is TGCGCCAGCAGCCAAGAACCTAGCGGGGGGCCTCAGTACTTC.

V usage is TRBV18 and J usage is TRBJ1-5, with D unresolved. V was trimmed by 6 bases and J by 7 bases, leaving 16 bases between them. The germline CDR1 and CDR2 sequences are KGHSH and LQKENI. The CDR3 is 14 residues long. This chain's CDR3 is CASSQFEGGQPQHF. In DNA form, the CDR3 reads TGTGCCAGCTCCCAATTCGAGGGAGGACAGCCCCAGCATTTT. The variable domain in full, completed from reference TRBV18 and TRBJ1-5, reads NAGVMQNPRHLVRRRGQEARLRCSPMKGHSHVYWYRQLPEEGLKFMVYLQKENIIDESGMPKERFSAEFPKEGPSILRIQQVVRGDSAAYFCASSQFEGGQPQHFGDGTRLSIL.

This chain joins TRBV29-1 and TRBJ2-2; 15 bases are shared with TRBD2. The V segment lost 7 bases and the J segment 0 bases; nucleotides outside the gene matches: 3. Germline loops: CDR1 SQVTM, CDR2 ANQGSEA. There are 16 residues in the CDR3. The CDR3 loop is CSAGLAGGSNTGELFF. The CDR3 DNA is TGCAGCGCGGGACTAGCGGGGGGTTCGAACACCGGGGAGCTGTTTTTT.

This rearrangement joins TRBV11-2 to TRBJ2-1; D is uncertain. V was clipped by 3 bases and J by 0 bases, with 9 bases between them. CDR1 and CDR2 from the germline V gene are SGHAT and FQNNGV. The CDR3 spans 15 residues. The CDR3 sequence is CASSFPWSSYNEQFF. In DNA, the CDR3 is TGTGCCAGCAGCTTTCCCTGGAGCTCCTACAATGAGCAGTTCTTC.